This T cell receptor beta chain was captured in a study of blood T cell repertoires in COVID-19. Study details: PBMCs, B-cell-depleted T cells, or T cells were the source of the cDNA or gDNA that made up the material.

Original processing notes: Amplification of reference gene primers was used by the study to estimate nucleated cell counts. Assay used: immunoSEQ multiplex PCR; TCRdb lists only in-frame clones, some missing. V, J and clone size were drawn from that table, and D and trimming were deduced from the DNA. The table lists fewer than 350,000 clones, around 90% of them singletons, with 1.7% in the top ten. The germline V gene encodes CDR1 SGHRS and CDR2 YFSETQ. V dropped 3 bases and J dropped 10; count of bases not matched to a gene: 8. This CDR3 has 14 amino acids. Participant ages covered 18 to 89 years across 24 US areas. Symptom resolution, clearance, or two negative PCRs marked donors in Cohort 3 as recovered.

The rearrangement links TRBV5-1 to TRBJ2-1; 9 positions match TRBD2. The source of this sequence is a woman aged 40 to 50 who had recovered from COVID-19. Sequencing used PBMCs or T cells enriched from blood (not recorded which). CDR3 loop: CASSSLGLADEQFF. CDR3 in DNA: TGCGCCAGCAGCTCCCTGGGACTAGCCGACGAGCAGTTCTTC. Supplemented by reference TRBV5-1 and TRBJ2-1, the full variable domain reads KAGVTQTPRYLIKTRGQQVTLSCSPISGHRSVSWYQQTPGQGLQFLFEYFSETQRNKGNFPGRFSGRQFSNSRSEMNVSTLELGDSALYLCASSSLGLADEQFFGPGTRLTVL.